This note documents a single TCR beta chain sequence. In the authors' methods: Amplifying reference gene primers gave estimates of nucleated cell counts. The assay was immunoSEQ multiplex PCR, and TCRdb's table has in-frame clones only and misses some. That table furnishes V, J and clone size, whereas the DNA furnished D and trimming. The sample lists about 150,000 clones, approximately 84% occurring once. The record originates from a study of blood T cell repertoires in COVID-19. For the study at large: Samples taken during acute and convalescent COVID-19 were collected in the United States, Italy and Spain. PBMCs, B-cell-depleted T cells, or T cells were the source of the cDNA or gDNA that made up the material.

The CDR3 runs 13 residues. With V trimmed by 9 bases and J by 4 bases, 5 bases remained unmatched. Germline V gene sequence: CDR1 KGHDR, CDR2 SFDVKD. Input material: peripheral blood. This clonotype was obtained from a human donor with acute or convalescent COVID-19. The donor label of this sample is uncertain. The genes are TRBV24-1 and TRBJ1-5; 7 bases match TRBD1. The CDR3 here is CATSQGRNQPQHF. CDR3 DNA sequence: TGTGCCACCTCACAGGGGCGAAATCAGCCCCAGCATTTT.